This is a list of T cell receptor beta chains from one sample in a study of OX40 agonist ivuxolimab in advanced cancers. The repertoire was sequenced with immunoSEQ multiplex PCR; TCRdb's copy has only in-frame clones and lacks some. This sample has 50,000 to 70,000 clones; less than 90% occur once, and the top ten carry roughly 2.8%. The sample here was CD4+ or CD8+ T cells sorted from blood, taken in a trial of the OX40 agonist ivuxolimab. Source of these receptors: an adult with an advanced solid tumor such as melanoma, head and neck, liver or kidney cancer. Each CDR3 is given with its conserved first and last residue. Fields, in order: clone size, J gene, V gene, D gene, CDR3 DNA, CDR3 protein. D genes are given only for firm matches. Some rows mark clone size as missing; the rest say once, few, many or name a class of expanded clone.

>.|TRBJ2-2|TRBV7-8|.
TGTGCCAGCACTAGCACCCACACCGGGGAGCTGTTTTTT
CASTSTHTGELFF
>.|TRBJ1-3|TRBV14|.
TGTGCCAGCAGCCATCTCAACAGGCCCTCTGGAAACACCATATATTTT
CASSHLNRPSGNTIYF
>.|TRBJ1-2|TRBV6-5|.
TGTGCCAGCAGTTATAAAGGAGGCTACACCTTC
CASSYKGGYTF
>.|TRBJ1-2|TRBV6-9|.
TGTGCCAGCTTGGGGGCCGGTGGCTACACCTTC
CASLGAGGYTF
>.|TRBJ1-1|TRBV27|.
TGTGCCAGCAGTTTATTTGGGGATGCGAACACTGAAGCTTTCTTT
CASSLFGDANTEAFF
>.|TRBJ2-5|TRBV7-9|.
TGTGCCAGCAGCTCACAGGGAGTAGAGGAGACCCAGTACTTC
CASSSQGVEETQYF
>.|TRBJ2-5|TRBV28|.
TGTGCCAGCAGCCCACAGGGCGGGGAGACCCAGTACTTC
CASSPQGGETQYF
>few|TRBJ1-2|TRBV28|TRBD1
TGTGCCAGCAGGACCACGGGACAGGGGGCGCGAGGCTACACCTTC
CASRTTGQGARGYTF
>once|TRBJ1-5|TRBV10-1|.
TGCGCCAGCGGGCACCTCCGCAGGGGACCCCTGAGTCCCCAGCATTTT
CASGHLRRGPLSPQHF
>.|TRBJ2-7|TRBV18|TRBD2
TGTGCCAGCTCACCACTATCTAGCGGCACGGGGGAGCAGTACTTC
CASSPLSSGTGEQYF
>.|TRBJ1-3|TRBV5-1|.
TGCGCCAGCAGCTTGCCCACAACCTTCGGGTCGGCCTCTGGAAACACCATATATTTT
CASSLPTTFGSASGNTIYF
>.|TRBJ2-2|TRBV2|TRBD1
TGTGCCAGCATACTACAGGGGACCGGGGAGCTGTTTTTT
CASILQGTGELFF
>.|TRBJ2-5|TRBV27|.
TGTGCCAGCAGTGCCCACCAAGAGACCCAGTACTTC
CASSAHQETQYF
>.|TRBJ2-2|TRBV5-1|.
TGCGCCAGCAGCCTTGGGACATCAGGGACCGGGGAGCTGTTTTTT
CASSLGTSGTGELFF
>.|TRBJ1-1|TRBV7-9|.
TGTGCCAGCACCGGGGGACACTTTGATGGTGAAGCTTTCTTT
CASTGGHFDGEAFF
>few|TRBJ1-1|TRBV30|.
TGTGCCTGGTCGGTCGGGGGGATGAACACTGAAGCTTTCTTT
CAWSVGGMNTEAFF
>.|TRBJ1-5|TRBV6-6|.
TGTGCCAGCAGTGGGCAGGAAGGTAGCAATCAGCCCCAGCATTTT
CASSGQEGSNQPQHF
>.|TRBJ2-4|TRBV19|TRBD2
TGTGCCAGTAGTCTTCGACTAGCGGGGGTACAAAACATTCAGTACTTC
CASSLRLAGVQNIQYF
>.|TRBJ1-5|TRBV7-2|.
TGTGCCAGCAGCTTGGAGACCCTGCCCCAGCATTTT
CASSLETLPQHF
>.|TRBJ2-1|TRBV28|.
TGTGCCAGCAGTTATGAGTTCTATGAGCAGTTCTTC
CASSYEFYEQFF
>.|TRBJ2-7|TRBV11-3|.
TGTGCCAGCAGCGTAAACCCAGGGGACTACGAGCAGTACTTC
CASSVNPGDYEQYF
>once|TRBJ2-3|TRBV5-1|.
TGCGCCAGCAGCAGGGACAGGGCGGGGGGAGATACGCAGTATTTT
CASSRDRAGGDTQYF
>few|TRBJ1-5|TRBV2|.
TGTGCCAGCAGTGCACGTGGTGGCAATCAGCCCCAGCATTTT
CASSARGGNQPQHF
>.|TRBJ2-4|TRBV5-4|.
TGTGCCAGCAGCGCAAAGGGGGGGGCAGCTGCCAAAAACATTCAGTACTTC
CASSAKGGAAAKNIQYF
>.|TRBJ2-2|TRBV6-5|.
TGTGCCAGCAGGCCCCCCGGAGGAGGGGAGCTGTTTTTT
CASRPPGGGELFF
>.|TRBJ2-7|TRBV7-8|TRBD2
TGTGCCAGCAGCTCAATCGTGGGAGGGGAGCAGTACTTC
CASSSIVGGEQYF
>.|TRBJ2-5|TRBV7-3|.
TGTGCCAGCAGCTTAATGGGTCAGGGTGAGGAGACCCAGTACTTC
CASSLMGQGEETQYF
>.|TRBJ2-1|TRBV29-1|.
TGCAGCGTTGAGTCAACCCTATACAATGAGCAGTTCTTC
CSVESTLYNEQFF
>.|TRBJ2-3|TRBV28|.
TGTGCCAGCAGTTTAGGTGGGGAAGATACGCAGTATTTT
CASSLGGEDTQYF
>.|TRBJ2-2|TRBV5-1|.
TGCGCCAGCAGCTGGGACGCAGACACCGGGGAGCTGTTTTTT
CASSWDADTGELFF
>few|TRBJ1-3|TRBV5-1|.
TGCGCCAGCAGCTTGGACAGCGGAAACACCATATATTTT
CASSLDSGNTIYF
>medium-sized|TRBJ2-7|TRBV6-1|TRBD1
TGTGCCAGCAACTCACAGGGGACAGCCTCTACGAGCACGTACTTC
CASNSQGTASTSTYF
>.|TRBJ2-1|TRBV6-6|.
TGTGCCAGCAGCAAATTCTCCGGGACTTACAATGAGCAGTTCTTC
CASSKFSGTYNEQFF
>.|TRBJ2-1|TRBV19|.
TGTGCCAGTAGTATGCGGAACATTTACAATGAGCAGTTCTTC
CASSMRNIYNEQFF
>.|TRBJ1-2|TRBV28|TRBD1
TGTGCCAGCAGGAGGACCGGGACAGGATCTGGCTACACCTTC
CASRRTGTGSGYTF
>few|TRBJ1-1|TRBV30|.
TGTGCCTGGAGTGTACAAGGGGGGAACACTGAAGCTTTCTTT
CAWSVQGGNTEAFF
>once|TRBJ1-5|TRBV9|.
TGTGCCAGCAGCGTAGGGTTCGGCAATCAGCCCCAGCATTTT
CASSVGFGNQPQHF
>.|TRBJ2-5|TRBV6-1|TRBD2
TGTGCCAGCAGTACTAGCGGGGGGGCCCAAGAGACCCAGTACTTC
CASSTSGGAQETQYF
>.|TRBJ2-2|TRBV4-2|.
TGTGCCAGCAGCCAAGCCGGAGTAACCGGGGAGCTGTTTTTT
CASSQAGVTGELFF
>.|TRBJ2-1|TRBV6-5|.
TGTGCCAGCAGTGGGGGTTACAATGAGCAGTTCTTC
CASSGGYNEQFF
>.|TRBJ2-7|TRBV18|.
TGTGCCAGCTCGCTGACTAGTGGTTCGGGAGAGCAGTACTTC
CASSLTSGSGEQYF
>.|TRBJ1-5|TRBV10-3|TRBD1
TGTGCCATCAGTGAGGGACTGGGACAGGGGAGTAGCAATCAGCCCCAGCATTTT
CAISEGLGQGSSNQPQHF
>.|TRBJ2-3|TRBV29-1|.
TGCAGTCTCGGGGGCAGCACAGATACGCAGTATTTT
CSLGGSTDTQYF
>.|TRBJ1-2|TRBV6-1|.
TGTGCCAGCAGTACCCCGTATGGCTACACCTTC
CASSTPYGYTF
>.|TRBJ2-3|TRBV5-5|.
TGTGCCAGCAGCTGGCGGGCGGGCACAGATACGCAGTATTTT
CASSWRAGTDTQYF
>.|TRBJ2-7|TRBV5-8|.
TGTGCCAGCAGCTTGGACCGGTACGAGCAGTACTTC
CASSLDRYEQYF
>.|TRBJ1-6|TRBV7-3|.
TGTGCCAGCACCCAATGGAAGTCCTATAATTCACCCCTCCACTTT
CASTQWKSYNSPLHF
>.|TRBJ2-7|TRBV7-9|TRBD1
TGTGCCAGCACCCCGATCACCAGGGGGTTCGAGCAGTACTTC
CASTPITRGFEQYF
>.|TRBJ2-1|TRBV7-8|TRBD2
TGTGCCAGCAGCCCACTAGCGGGGGCCAACAATGAGCAGTTCTTC
CASSPLAGANNEQFF
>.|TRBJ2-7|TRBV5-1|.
TGCGCCAGCAGCTTGTCCCCGGCGAGAGACACCTACGAGCAGTACTTC
CASSLSPARDTYEQYF
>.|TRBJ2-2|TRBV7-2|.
TGTGCCAGCAGCATCGATACCGGGACTCCCACCGGGGAGCTGTTTTTT
CASSIDTGTPTGELFF
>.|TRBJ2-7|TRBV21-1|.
TGTGCCAGCAGCCACCGGGACAGGCTGACCTACGAGCAGTACTTC
CASSHRDRLTYEQYF
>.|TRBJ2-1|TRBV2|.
TGTGCCAGCAGTGTCTCGGGCTCCTACAATGAGCAGTTCTTC
CASSVSGSYNEQFF
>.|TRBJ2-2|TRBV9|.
TGTGCCAGCAGCCCGGGTCTAAGGTACACCGGGGAGCTGTTTTTT
CASSPGLRYTGELFF
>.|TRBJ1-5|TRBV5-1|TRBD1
TGCGCCAGCAGCCCGGGACAGGCCGATCAGCCCCAGCATTTT
CASSPGQADQPQHF
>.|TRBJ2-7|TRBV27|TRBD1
TGTGCCAGCAGTCCACACAGGGGGCGAAGCGGGAATCAGTACGAGCAGTACTTC
CASSPHRGRSGNQYEQYF
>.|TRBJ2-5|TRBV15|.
TGTGCCACCAGCAGAGGGCTCTCGGGCGGAGAGACCCAGTACTTC
CATSRGLSGGETQYF